These 20 T cell receptor beta chains came from one sample sequenced in a study of blood T cell repertoires in COVID-19. Profiled with immunoSEQ multiplex PCR; TCRdb holds only in-frame clones, not every one. The sample carries fewer than 90,000 clones, about 95% recorded once. The specimen was peripheral blood. These receptors were collected from a human donor with active COVID-19. The donor label of this sample is uncertain.

The chain employs TRBV7-9 and TRBJ2-2; D may be TRBD2 (6 bases). The V and J ends lost 3 bases and 5 bases respectively, with 16 bases between them. The CDR3 extends over 16 amino acids. Germline CDR1 reads SEHNR; CDR2 reads FQNEAQ (reference sequence). The CDR3 is CASSFGTPSGTGELFF. The CDR3 bases are TGTGCCAGCAGCTTCGGGACTCCCTCGGGAACCGGGGAGCTGTTTTTT.

The chain carries TRBV11-2 and TRBJ2-1; no reliable D call. V was trimmed by 0 bases and J by 3 bases, leaving 9 bases between them. From germline, CDR1 is SGHAT and CDR2 FQNNGV. The CDR3 consists of 15 residues. The DNA for the CDR3 is TGTGCCAGCAGCTTAGAGGCATTCTTCTACAATGAGCAGTTCTTC. Its translation is CASSLEAFFYNEQFF.

The chain links TRBV9 to TRBJ1-5; D remains unclear. Germline CDR1 SGDLS, CDR2 YYNGEE. CDR3 length: 15 amino acids. Trimming stripped 0 bases from V and 3 bases from J, with 10 bases between. The CDR3 region is CASSVEWENNQPQHF. The CDR3 bases are TGTGCCAGCAGCGTAGAATGGGAGAACAATCAGCCCCAGCATTTT.

The sample holds one count of this clone. The chain has TRBV24-1 and TRBJ2-2; TRBD2 agrees at 16 bases. CDR3 length equals 20 residues. Germline V CDR1 and CDR2: KGHDR, SFDVKD. V shed 1 base and J 4 bases; nucleotides not matched to a gene: 8. The chain's CDR3 is CATSDFGTSGRAGSTGELFF. The CDR3 nucleotides read TGTGCCACCAGTGATTTCGGGACTAGCGGGAGGGCCGGGAGCACCGGGGAGCTGTTTTTT.

This sequence joins TRBV5-1 and TRBJ2-5, with D perhaps TRBD1 (6 bases). Per germline, CDR1 SGHRS and CDR2 YFSETQ. This CDR3 contains 13 residues. V was clipped by 3 bases and J by 2 bases, with 8 bases between them. The CDR3 spells CASSSQGQETQYF. CDR3 coding DNA: TGCGCCAGCAGCTCACAGGGACAAGAGACCCAGTACTTC.

The V and J genes are TRBV4-3 and TRBJ2-7; 13 nucleotides match TRBD2. Per the germline V gene, CDR1 is LGHNA and CDR2 is YSLEER. J gave up 5 bases and V 4 bases, and 14 bases lay outside the gene matches. The CDR3 contains 18 residues. CDR3 bases: TGCGCCAGCAGCCGGAACCGCGCCACTAGCGGGAGGGTGGACGAGCAGTACTTC. This translates into CASSRNRATSGRVDEQYF.

The V and J genes are TRBV4-1 and TRBJ1-2; no clear D gene. CDR1 and CDR2 from the germline V gene are MGHRA and YSYEKL. The CDR3 totals 19 residues. Trimming pared 1 base from V and 2 bases from J, leaving 23 bases between. The CDR3 protein is CASSQAEKQSARQNYGYTF. In DNA form, the CDR3 reads TGCGCCAGCAGCCAAGCGGAGAAGCAGAGTGCTCGGCAAAACTATGGCTACACCTTC.

The chain carries TRBV7-9 and TRBJ1-3; D unresolved. The CDR3 consists of 15 residues. V was clipped by 5 bases and J by 0 bases, with 11 bases between them. Per germline, CDR1 SEHNR and CDR2 FQNEAQ (reference sequence). The CDR3 protein is CASSVDLTSGNTIYF. CDR3 coding DNA: TGTGCCAGCAGCGTCGACTTAACCTCTGGAAACACCATATATTTT.

As regards this clone: Given the absence of the conserved phenylalanine or tryptophan at the CDR3 end, a read error is likely. J is TRBJ1-6 and V is TRBV28; TRBD1 matches 7 bases. The CDR3 totals 22 residues. In germline, CDR1 is MDHEN, CDR2 SYDVKM. Trimming removed 1 base from V and 0 bases from J; junction bases left unmatched: 18. The CDR3 region is CASSLLGQLGSKIYSYNSPLHL. As DNA, the CDR3 is TGTGCCAGCAGTTTATTGGGACAGTTGGGTAGTAAAATATACTCCTATAATTCACCCCTCCACCTT.

The chain couples TRBV25-1 to TRBJ2-1; the match to TRBD2 covers 10 bases. With 3 bases clipped from V and 1 base from J, the junction kept 9 bases outside the gene matches. The CDR3 totals 18 residues. Per the germline V gene, CDR1 is MGHDK and CDR2 is SYGVNS. The CDR3 spells CASSDLAGAIESYNEQFF. The CDR3 DNA sequence: TGTGCCAGCAGTGACCTAGCGGGGGCCATAGAATCCTACAATGAGCAGTTCTTC.

J is TRBJ2-7 and V is TRBV5-1; unclear D gene. V lost 1 base and J 1 base, leaving 9 bases between the germline ends. The CDR3 loop spans 14 amino acids. The germline V gene has CDR1 SGHRS and CDR2 YFSETQ. The CDR3: CASSLSVGSYEQYF. DNA for the CDR3: TGCGCCAGCAGCTTGTCAGTTGGTTCCTACGAGCAGTACTTC.

The chain employs TRBV3-1 (or the pseudogene TRBV3-2) and TRBJ1-1; D unresolved. CDR3 length: 14 amino acids. The germline V gene has CDR1 LGHDT and CDR2 YNNKEL (reference sequence). The V end was cut by 0 bases, the J end by 7 bases, with 12 bases between. In DNA, the CDR3 is TGTGCCAGCAGCCAAGATCTACTTTTATTTGAAGCTTTCTTT. Protein sequence: CASSQDLLLFEAFF.

The rearrangement uses TRBV6-5 and TRBJ1-5; D ambiguous. V lost 5 bases, J lost 2 bases, and 13 bases lay in between. Germline V CDR1 and CDR2: MNHEY, SVGAGI. The CDR3 contains 15 residues. The CDR3 here is CASSRTIGGNQPQHF. The CDR3 DNA reads TGTGCCAGCAGTCGTACCATAGGAGGCAATCAGCCCCAGCATTTT.

V usage is TRBV5-1 and J usage is TRBJ1-1; D is unresolved. The CDR3 sequence is 14 residues long. Germline CDR1 and CDR2: SGHRS and YFSETQ. V was cut by 4 bases and J by 2 bases, with 12 bases left in between. CDR3 in DNA: TGCGCCAGCAGCGGCGGAGGGCCCAACACTGAAGCTTTCTTT. Translated: CASSGGGPNTEAFF. Variable domain in full (rest from reference TRBV5-1 and TRBJ1-1): KAGVTQTPRYLIKTRGQQVTLSCSPISGHRSVSWYQQTPGQGLQFLFEYFSETQRNKGNFPGRFSGRQFSNSRSEMNVSTLELGDSALYLCASSGGGPNTEAFFGQGTRLTVV.

J is TRBJ1-4 and V is TRBV19; tentatively, D is TRBD1 (5 bases). V was cut by 3 bases and J by 10 bases, with 15 bases left in between. Germline V gives CDR1 LNHDA, CDR2 SQIVND (reference sequence). The CDR3 covers 14 residues. The CDR3 is CASSMGLDGRKLFF. CDR3 DNA: TGTGCCAGTAGTATGGGACTAGATGGAAGAAAACTGTTTTTT.

The chain couples TRBV3-1 (or the pseudogene TRBV3-2) to TRBJ2-5, with 8 bases that match TRBD2. J was trimmed by 2 bases and V by 6 bases; bases with no gene match: 8. Germline V lookup: CDR1 LGHDT, CDR2 YNNKEL (reference sequence). The CDR3 runs 15 residues. As DNA, the CDR3 is TGTGCCAGCAGGGAACGGGGGGGTGCTCAAGAGACCCAGTACTTC. Its protein product is CASRERGGAQETQYF.

Of note for this clone: The germline gene is not matched at one end of the junction; a read error may be the cause. The chain uses TRBV19 and TRBJ1-2, with 8 bases lining up with TRBD1. Germline V CDR1 and CDR2: LNHDA, SQIVND (reference sequence). The CDR3 is made up of 15 amino acids. The CDR3 coding sequence is TGTGCAAGTAAGACAAGGACAGGGAGCTTCCATGGCTACACCTTC. Translating gives CASKTRTGSFHGYTF.

This clone was detected only once. The rearrangement joins TRBV19 to TRBJ2-7; 15 bases are a match to TRBD2. The trim removed 5 bases at V and 1 base at J, leaving 3 bases unmatched. The CDR3 length is 16 residues. In germline, CDR1 is LNHDA, CDR2 SQIVND (reference sequence). CDR3 coding DNA: TGTGCCAGTAGTCCGGGACTAGCGGGAGGTTCCTACGAGCAGTACTTC. Translated: CASSPGLAGGSYEQYF.

The chain uses TRBV29-1 and TRBJ1-5; weak D call: TRBD1 (6 bases). The V gene's germline CDR1 is SQVTM and CDR2 ANQGSEA. CDR3 length: 13 residues. V lost 4 bases, J lost 5 bases, and 12 bases lay in between. CDR3 loop: CSVGTRGDQPQHF. The CDR3 nucleotides are TGCAGCGTTGGAACCAGGGGAGATCAGCCCCAGCATTTT.

The chain joins TRBV9 to TRBJ2-7, with 7 nucleotides matching TRBD2. This CDR3 region has 15 residues. Trimming removed 0 bases from V and 6 bases from J; junction bases left unmatched: 9. Germline V gene sequence: CDR1 SGDLS, CDR2 YYNGEE. The CDR3 region is CASSVGGGDRFEQYF. The DNA of the CDR3 is TGTGCCAGCAGCGTAGGGGGAGGGGATCGTTTCGAGCAGTACTTC. Based on the CDR3 plus reference TRBV9 and TRBJ2-7, the full variable domain is DSGVTQTPKHLITATGQRVTLRCSPRSGDLSVYWYQQSLDQGLQFLIQYYNGEERAKGNILERFSAQQFPDLHSELNLSSLELGDSALYFCASSVGGGDRFEQYFGPGTRLTVT.